The T cell receptor beta chain described here comes from a study of blood T cells in healthy people across ages. Notes on the study in general: The CMV status of each donor remained undetermined, and this could have confounded shifts in expanded clonotypes.

Combining a sample-barcoded 5' primer with a J-beta primer mix, a second PCR ran for roughly 7 to 11 cycles. With 12 random nucleotides, a template-switch adaptor tagged each individual cDNA molecule. MiXCR, run by TCRdb on the 5' RACE reads, gives a single entry per CDR3 protein. The repertoire holds over 1,300,000 distinct CDR3 sequences, with almost 60% as singletons. This clonotype was seen more than once but under ten times. Its specificity is not known. This CDR3 has 12 amino acids. V was pared by 3 bases and J by 9 bases, with 9 bases between. In germline, CDR1 is SGHTA, CDR2 FQGNSA. This TCR came from a man aged 18 to 35 in good health. The J gene is TRBJ2-1, the V gene TRBV7-2; D unclear. The sequenced material came from blood. The CDR3 coding sequence is TGTGCCAGCAGCTTGGCGTGGGTTGAGCAGTTCTTC. It specifies CASSLAWVEQFF. The full variable domain, in which reference TRBV7-2 and TRBJ2-1 provide the parts outside the CDR3, is GAGVSQSPSNKVTEKGKDVELRCDPISGHTALYWYRQSLGQGLEFLIYFQGNSAPDKSGLPSDRFSAERTGGSVSTLTIQRTQQEDSAVYLCASSLAWVEQFFGPGTRLTVL.